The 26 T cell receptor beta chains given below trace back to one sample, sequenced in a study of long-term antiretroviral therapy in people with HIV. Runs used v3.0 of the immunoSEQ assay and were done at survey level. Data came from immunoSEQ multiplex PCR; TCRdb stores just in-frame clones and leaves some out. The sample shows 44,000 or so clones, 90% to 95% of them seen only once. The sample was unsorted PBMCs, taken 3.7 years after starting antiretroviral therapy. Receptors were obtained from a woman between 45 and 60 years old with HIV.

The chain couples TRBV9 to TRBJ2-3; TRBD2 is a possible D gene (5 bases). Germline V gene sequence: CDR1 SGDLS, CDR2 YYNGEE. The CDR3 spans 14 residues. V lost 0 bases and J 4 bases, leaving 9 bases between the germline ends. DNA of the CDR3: TGTGCCAGCAGCGTAGATAGCGTGGCAGATACGCAGTATTTT. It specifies CASSVDSVADTQYF.

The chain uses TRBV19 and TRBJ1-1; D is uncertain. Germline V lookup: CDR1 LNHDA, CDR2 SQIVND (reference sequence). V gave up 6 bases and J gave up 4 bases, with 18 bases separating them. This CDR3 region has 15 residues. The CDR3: CASSPGDEAGTEAFF. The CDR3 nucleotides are TGTGCCAGTAGCCCCGGAGACGAGGCGGGCACTGAAGCTTTCTTT.

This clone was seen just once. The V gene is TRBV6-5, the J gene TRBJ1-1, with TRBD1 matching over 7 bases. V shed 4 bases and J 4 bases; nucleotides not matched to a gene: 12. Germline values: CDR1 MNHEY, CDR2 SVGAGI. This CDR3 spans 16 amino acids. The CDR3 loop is CASSFSRGVGSTEAFF. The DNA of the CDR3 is TGTGCCAGCAGTTTCTCCAGGGGGGTAGGTAGCACTGAAGCTTTCTTT.

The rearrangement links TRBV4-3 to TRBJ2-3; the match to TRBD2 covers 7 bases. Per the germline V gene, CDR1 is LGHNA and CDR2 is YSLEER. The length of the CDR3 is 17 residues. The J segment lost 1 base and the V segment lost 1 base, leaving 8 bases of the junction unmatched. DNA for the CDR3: TGCGCCAGCAGCCAAGTTGGGCGGGGGTCGGGCACAGATACGCAGTATTTT. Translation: CASSQVGRGSGTDTQYF.

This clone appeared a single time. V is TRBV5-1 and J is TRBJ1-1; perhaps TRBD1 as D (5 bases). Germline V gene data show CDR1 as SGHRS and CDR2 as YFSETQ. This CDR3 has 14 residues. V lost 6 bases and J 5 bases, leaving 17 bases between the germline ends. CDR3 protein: CASNGGGVVTEAFF. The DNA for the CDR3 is TGCGCCAGCAATGGAGGAGGGGTGGTGACTGAAGCTTTCTTT.

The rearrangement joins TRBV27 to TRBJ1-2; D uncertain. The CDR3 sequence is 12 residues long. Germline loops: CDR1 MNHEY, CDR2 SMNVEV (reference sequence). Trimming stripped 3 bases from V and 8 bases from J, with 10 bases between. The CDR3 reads CASSFGGEGYTF. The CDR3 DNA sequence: TGTGCCAGCAGTTTCGGTGGGGAGGGCTACACCTTC.

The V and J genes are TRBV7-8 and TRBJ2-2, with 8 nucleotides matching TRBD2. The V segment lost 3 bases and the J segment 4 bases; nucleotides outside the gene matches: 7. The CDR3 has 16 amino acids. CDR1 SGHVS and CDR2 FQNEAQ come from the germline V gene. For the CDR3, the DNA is TGTGCCAGCAGCTTTCTCGGACTAGCACTCACCGGGGAGCTGTTTTTT. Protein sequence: CASSFLGLALTGELFF.

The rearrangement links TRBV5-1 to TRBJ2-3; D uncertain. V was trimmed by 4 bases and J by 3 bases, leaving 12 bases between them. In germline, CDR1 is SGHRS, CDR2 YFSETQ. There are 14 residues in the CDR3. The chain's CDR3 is CASSPTAGTDTQYF. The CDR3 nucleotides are TGCGCCAGCAGCCCGACGGCCGGGACAGATACGCAGTATTTT.

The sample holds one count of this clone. The CDR3: CAWGRGGTDTQYF. Here the CDR3 DNA reads TGTGCCTGGGGACGCGGGGGCACAGATACGCAGTATTTT. The chain employs TRBV30 and TRBJ2-3; tentatively, D is TRBD2 (6 bases). The CDR3 contains 13 residues. Germline lookup yields CDR1 GTSNPN and CDR2 SVGIG (reference sequence). Trimming removed 5 bases from V and 1 base from J, with 10 bases in between. Full variable domain (outside the CDR3, taken from reference TRBV30 and TRBJ2-3): SQTIHQWPATLVQPVGSPLSLECTVEGTSNPNLYWYRQAAGRGLQLLFYSVGIGQISSEVPQNLSASRPQDRQFILSSKKLLLSDSGFYLCAWGRGGTDTQYFGPGTRLTVL.

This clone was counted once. In nucleotides, the CDR3 is TGTGCCAGTAGTCCCAAAGACAGGGGTTGGGACACTGAAGCTTTCTTT. Amino acids: CASSPKDRGWDTEAFF. V is TRBV19 and J is TRBJ1-1, with 8 bases that match TRBD1. V trimming: 5 bases; J trimming: 3 bases; junction bases outside the gene matches: 11. Germline loops: CDR1 LNHDA, CDR2 SQIVND (reference sequence). The CDR3 is 16 amino acids.

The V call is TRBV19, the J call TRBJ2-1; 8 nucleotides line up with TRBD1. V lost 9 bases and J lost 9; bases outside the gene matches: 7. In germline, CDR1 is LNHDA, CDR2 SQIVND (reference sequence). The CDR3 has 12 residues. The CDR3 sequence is CASETGASEQFF. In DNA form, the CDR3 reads TGTGCCAGCGAGACAGGGGCGAGTGAGCAGTTCTTC.

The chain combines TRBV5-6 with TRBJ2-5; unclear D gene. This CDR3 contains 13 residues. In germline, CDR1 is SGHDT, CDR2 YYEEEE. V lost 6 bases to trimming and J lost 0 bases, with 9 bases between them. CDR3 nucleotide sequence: TGTGCCAGCATCATGAGCAACCAAGAGACCCAGTACTTC. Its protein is CASIMSNQETQYF.

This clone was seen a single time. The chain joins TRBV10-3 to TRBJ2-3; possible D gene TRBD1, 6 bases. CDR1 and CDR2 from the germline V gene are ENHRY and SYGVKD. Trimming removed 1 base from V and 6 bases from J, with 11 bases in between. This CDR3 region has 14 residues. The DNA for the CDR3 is TGTGCCATCAGTGAGTACAGGGCTCCGGATACGCAGTATTTT. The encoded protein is CAISEYRAPDTQYF.

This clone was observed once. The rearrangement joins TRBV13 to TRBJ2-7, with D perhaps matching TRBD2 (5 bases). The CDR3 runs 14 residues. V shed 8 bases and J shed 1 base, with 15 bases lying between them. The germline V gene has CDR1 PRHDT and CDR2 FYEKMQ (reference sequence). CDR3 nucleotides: TGTGCCAGCGTGGTCCGGGGTGGGTCCTACGAGCAGTACTTC. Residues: CASVVRGGSYEQYF.

The DNA of the CDR3 is TGTGCCAGTAGCCCCGGGACAGTAGGCGAGCAGTACTTC. Amino acid sequence: CASSPGTVGEQYF. The gene calls are TRBV19 and TRBJ2-7; 7 nucleotides agree with TRBD1. The J segment lost 6 bases and the V segment lost 6 bases, leaving 8 bases of the junction unmatched. CDR1 LNHDA and CDR2 SQIVND come from the germline V gene (reference sequence). CDR3 length: 13 amino acids.

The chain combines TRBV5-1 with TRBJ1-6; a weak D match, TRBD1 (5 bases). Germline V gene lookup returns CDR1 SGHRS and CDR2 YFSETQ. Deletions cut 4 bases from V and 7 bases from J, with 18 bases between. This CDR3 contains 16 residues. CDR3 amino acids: CASSPGADSKNSPLHF. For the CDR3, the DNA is TGCGCCAGCAGCCCTGGGGCGGACTCTAAAAATTCACCCCTCCACTTT.

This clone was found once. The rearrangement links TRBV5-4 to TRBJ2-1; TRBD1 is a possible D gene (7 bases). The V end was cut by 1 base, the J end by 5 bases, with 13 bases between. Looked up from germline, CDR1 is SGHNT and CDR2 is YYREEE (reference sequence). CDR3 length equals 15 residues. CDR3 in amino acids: CASSLTQGEDNEQFF. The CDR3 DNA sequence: TGTGCCAGCAGCTTGACGCAGGGGGAGGACAATGAGCAGTTCTTC.

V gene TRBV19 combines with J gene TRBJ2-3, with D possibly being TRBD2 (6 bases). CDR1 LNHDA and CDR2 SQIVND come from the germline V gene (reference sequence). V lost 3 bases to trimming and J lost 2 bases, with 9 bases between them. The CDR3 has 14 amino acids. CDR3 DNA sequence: TGTGCCAGTAGTATTGGCGGGGCCACAGATACGCAGTATTTT. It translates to CASSIGGATDTQYF.

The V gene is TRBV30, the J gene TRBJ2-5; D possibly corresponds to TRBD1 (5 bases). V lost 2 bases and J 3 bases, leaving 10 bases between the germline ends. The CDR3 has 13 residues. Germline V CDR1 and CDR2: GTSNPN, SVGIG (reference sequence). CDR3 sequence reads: CAWSLQGKETQYF. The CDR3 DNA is TGTGCCTGGAGTTTGCAGGGAAAAGAGACCCAGTACTTC.

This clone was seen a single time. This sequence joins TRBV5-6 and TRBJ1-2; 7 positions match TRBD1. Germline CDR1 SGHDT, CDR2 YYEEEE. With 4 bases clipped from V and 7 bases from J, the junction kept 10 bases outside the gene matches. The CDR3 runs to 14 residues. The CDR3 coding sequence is TGTGCCAGCAGCCGGTCGACAGGGTCTGGTGGCTACACCTTC. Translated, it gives CASSRSTGSGGYTF.

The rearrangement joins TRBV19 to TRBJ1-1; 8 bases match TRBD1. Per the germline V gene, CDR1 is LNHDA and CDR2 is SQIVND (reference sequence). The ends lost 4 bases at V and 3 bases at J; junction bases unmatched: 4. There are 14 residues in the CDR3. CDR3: CASSKDRDHTEAFF. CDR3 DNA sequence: TGTGCCAGTAGTAAGGACAGGGACCACACTGAAGCTTTCTTT.

Here the CDR3 DNA reads TGCGCCAGCAGGGCCGGGACTAGCGGGTACGAGCAGTACTTC. Protein sequence: CASRAGTSGYEQYF. The rearrangement joins TRBV5-1 to TRBJ2-7; TRBD2 matches at 12 bases. From germline, CDR1 is SGHRS and CDR2 YFSETQ. The CDR3 covers 14 residues. The J segment lost 4 bases and the V segment lost 5 bases, leaving 4 bases of the junction unmatched.

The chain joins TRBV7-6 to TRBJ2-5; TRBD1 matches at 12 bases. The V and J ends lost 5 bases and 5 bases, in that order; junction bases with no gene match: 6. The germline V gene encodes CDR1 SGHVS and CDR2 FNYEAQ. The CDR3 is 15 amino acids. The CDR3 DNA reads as TGTGCCAGCAGCCCTAGGGACAGGGGGCAGGAGACCCAGTACTTC. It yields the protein CASSPRDRGQETQYF.

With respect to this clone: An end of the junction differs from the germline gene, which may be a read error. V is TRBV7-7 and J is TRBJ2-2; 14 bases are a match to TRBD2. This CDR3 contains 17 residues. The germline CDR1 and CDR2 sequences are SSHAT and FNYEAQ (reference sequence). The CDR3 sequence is CASSYGLAGGRTGELFF. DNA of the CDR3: TGTGCTAGCAGTTACGGACTAGCGGGGGGCCGAACCGGGGAGCTGTTTTTT.

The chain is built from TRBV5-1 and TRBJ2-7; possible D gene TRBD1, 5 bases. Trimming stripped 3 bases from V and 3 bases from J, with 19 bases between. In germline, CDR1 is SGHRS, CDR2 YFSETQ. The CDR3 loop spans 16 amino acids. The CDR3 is CASSWSPRATNYEQYF. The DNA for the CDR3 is TGCGCCAGCAGCTGGAGCCCCAGGGCGACAAACTACGAGCAGTACTTC.

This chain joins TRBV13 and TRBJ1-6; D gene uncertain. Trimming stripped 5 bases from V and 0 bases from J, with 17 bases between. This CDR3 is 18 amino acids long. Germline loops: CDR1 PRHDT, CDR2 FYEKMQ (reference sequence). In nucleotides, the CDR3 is TGTGCCAGCAGCCCGAATGCCGATATACGCTCCTATAATTCACCCCTCCACTTT. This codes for CASSPNADIRSYNSPLHF.